This TCR beta chain was observed in a study of shared clonotypes between healthy human individuals. Assay used: immunoSEQ multiplex PCR; TCRdb lists only in-frame clones, some missing. The repertoire holds 2 million to 2.5 million clones, under 97% seen once, with roughly 0.13% in the top ten. This CDR3 has 15 residues. V was clipped by 4 bases and J by 4 bases; unmatched bases: 6. Germline V lookup: CDR1 SGDLS, CDR2 YYNGEE. The rearrangement links TRBV9 to TRBJ1-4, with TRBD1 matching 8 bases. Sequencing was performed on naive CD4+ T cells sorted from blood. Stated subset: CD45RA+ positively selected. The TCR was taken from a man younger than 30 in good health. The CDR3 here is CASSITTGDNEKLFF. In nucleotides, the CDR3 is TGTGCCAGCAGCATTACGACAGGGGATAATGAAAAACTGTTTTTT.